This T cell receptor beta chain was identified in a study of blood T cell repertoires in COVID-19. TCRdb keeps only in-frame clones here, not all; method: immunoSEQ multiplex PCR. The repertoire holds about 140,000 clones, with more than 60% as singletons. Germline V gives CDR1 SGHRS, CDR2 YFSETQ. The length of the CDR3 is 13 residues. The V end was cut by 2 bases, the J end by 2 bases, with 7 bases between. Sample: peripheral blood. This TCR was recovered from a woman aged 50 to 60 with active or convalescent COVID-19. The genes are TRBV5-1 and TRBJ1-1, with D unresolved. CDR3 region: CASSFRLNTEAFF. The CDR3 DNA reads TGCGCCAGCAGCTTCCGGTTAAACACTGAAGCTTTCTTT.